This TCR beta chain was identified in a study of blood T cell repertoires in COVID-19. Study-level information: T cells, B-cell-depleted T cells, or PBMCs supplied cDNA or gDNA.

Authors' data handling: The authors estimated nucleated cell counts from reference gene primer amplification. Assay used: immunoSEQ multiplex PCR; TCRdb lists only in-frame clones, some missing. V, J and clone size are taken as reported in that table, and D and trimming were inferred from the DNA itself. Of about 440,000 clones in the sample, 87% are singletons; the top ten hold about 2.1%. Residents of about two dozen US areas, aged roughly 18 to 89 years, made up the participants. Germline CDR1 reads MNHNS; CDR2 reads SASEGT. After removal of 1 base from V and 9 bases from J, the junction contained 3 bases not matched to a gene. This CDR3 spans 15 amino acids. A single count supports this clone.

The sequence was obtained from a woman aged 18-30 years with acute COVID-19. The chain links TRBV6-1 to TRBJ2-2; 12 nucleotides agree with TRBD2. Sample: PBMCs or T cells enriched from blood (not recorded which). The CDR3 spells CASSEGLAGGWELFF. The CDR3 nucleotides read TGTGCCAGCAGTGAAGGCCTAGCGGGGGGGTGGGAGCTGTTTTTT.